The 19 T cell receptor beta chains below all came from one sample that was sequenced in a study of regulatory T cells in long-lasting Graves disease. HTBI primers from iRepertoire and Arm-PCR of CDR3 regions yielded the TCR beta libraries. One entry per CDR3 protein results from TCRdb running MiXCR on the multiplex PCR reads. The sample lists about 470,000 distinct CDR3 sequences; about 20% were seen once. Time point described: persistent/refractory GD, antithyroid drugs over 5 years with positive TRAb. Isolated PBMC RNA provided the starting material for the TCR library. Sequences were derived from peripheral blood mononuclear cells (PBMCs), sampled when the disease was refractory, from a patient treated with antithyroid drugs. The receptor source for this set is a female donor with Graves disease.

The V gene is TRBV15, the J gene TRBJ1-5; TRBD1 agrees at 11 bases. CDR1 is LNHNV and CDR2 is YYDKDF in the germline V gene (reference sequence). The CDR3 has 18 amino acids. Losses at the gene ends were 8 bases for V and 9 bases for J; bases not matched to a gene: 21. The CDR3 sequence: CATASDGTGTGGLRPQHF. The DNA for the CDR3 is TGTGCCACCGCCTCCGACGGCACCGGGACAGGGGGTCTCCGGCCCCAGCATTTT.

The chain is built from TRBV24-1 and TRBJ2-1; 8 bases align to TRBD2. The J segment lost 7 bases and the V segment lost 1 base, leaving 5 bases of the junction unmatched. Germline V gene lookup returns CDR1 KGHDR and CDR2 SFDVKD. The CDR3 covers 15 residues. CDR3 sequence (DNA): TGTGCCACCAGTGATTTACGGGGGGGGGGGAATGAGCAGTTCTTC. It yields the protein CATSDLRGGGNEQFF.

Ten or more counts support this clonotype. The chain uses TRBV6-2 or TRBV6-3 and TRBJ1-5; D remains unclear. Deletions cut 3 bases from V and 5 bases from J, with 5 bases between. CDR3 length: 12 amino acids. Germline V gives CDR1 MNHEY, CDR2 SVGEGT. Here the CDR3 reads CASSYAYQPQHF. The CDR3 region has the DNA TGTGCCAGCAGTTATGCTTATCAGCCCCAGCATTTT.

In its sample, this clonotype was seen a few times. The chain is built from TRBV7-9 and TRBJ1-1, with a tentative D call TRBD1 (5 bases). The length of the CDR3 is 16 residues. Germline CDR1 SEHNR, CDR2 FQNEAQ (reference sequence). V was shortened by 6 bases and J by 0 bases, with 17 bases between the two germline ends. Written as DNA, the CDR3 is TGTGCCAGCAGGGGGGGGGAAGGAAGGGTGAACACTGAAGCTTTCTTT. Its protein product is CASRGGEGRVNTEAFF.

The rearrangement links TRBV7-2 to TRBJ2-5, with TRBD2 identical over 10 bases. The CDR3 spans 17 residues. With V trimmed by 4 bases and J by 1 base, 9 bases remained unmatched. Germline CDR1 is SGHTA and CDR2 is FQGNSA. The CDR3 DNA is TGTGCCAGCAGCTCACCTAGGACTAGCGGAATCCAAGAGACCCAGTACTTC. Its translation: CASSSPRTSGIQETQYF.

The chain links TRBV4-1 to TRBJ2-7; D unclear. There are 14 residues in the CDR3. The V end was cut by 1 base, the J end by 2 bases, with 9 bases between. Germline CDR1 and CDR2: MGHRA and YSYEKL. The CDR3 spells CASSQVSSPYEQYF. CDR3 DNA sequence: TGCGCCAGCAGCCAAGTTTCGAGTCCCTACGAGCAGTACTTC.

The rearrangement uses TRBV12-3 or TRBV12-4 and TRBJ2-7; D might be TRBD2 (5 bases). Trimming pared 3 bases from V and 2 bases from J, leaving 8 bases between. CDR3 size: 13 residues. The CDR3 region has the DNA TGTGCCAGCAGTTTTCCCGGGGCCTACGAGCAGTACTTC. Translation gives CASSFPGAYEQYF.

The table lists this clonotype with many counts. This rearrangement joins TRBV12-3 or TRBV12-4 to TRBJ2-2, with D tentatively TRBD2 (6 bases). V lost 4 bases to trimming and J lost 7 bases, with 10 bases between them. The length of the CDR3 is 13 residues. The CDR3 loop is CASSSRGGGELFF. The CDR3 nucleotides are TGTGCCAGCAGTTCAAGGGGAGGCGGGGAGCTGTTTTTT.

The sample holds a few counts of this clonotype. The chain is built from TRBV15 and TRBJ2-7; 7 bases fit TRBD1. V shed 5 bases, J shed 4 bases, and the junction held 20 bases outside the gene matches. The CDR3 length is 18 residues. CDR1 is LNHNV, CDR2 YYDKDF, per germline (reference sequence). This CDR3 reads CATSSLLTLTGNKYEQYF. The CDR3 nucleotides are TGTGCCACCAGCTCCCTCTTGACTCTGACAGGGAATAAATACGAGCAGTACTTC.

Note on this clonotype: This may come from a read error, since a much larger clone is one base off. The rearrangement uses TRBV28 and TRBJ2-7; D is ambiguous. CDR1 is MDHEN, CDR2 SYDVKM, per germline. Trimming took off 3 bases at V and 2 bases at J, with 11 bases between the two ends. CDR3 size: 14 residues. The CDR3 sequence: CASSLTLETYEQYF. DNA of the CDR3: TGTGCCAGCAGTTTGACCCTGGAAACCTACGAGCAGTACTTC.

This chain links TRBV5-8 with TRBJ2-2, with D perhaps assigned TRBD1 or TRBD2 (5 bases each). The V gene lost 5 bases and the J gene lost 6 bases, with 14 bases spanning the gap. Germline assignment: CDR1 SGHTS and CDR2 YDEGEE. This CDR3 has 14 residues. This CDR3 reads CASSRTGGPGELFF. The CDR3 nucleotides are TGTGCCAGCAGTAGGACTGGGGGTCCCGGGGAGCTGTTTTTT.

This clonotype was found many times. The chain carries TRBV5-1 and TRBJ1-1; D might be TRBD1 (5 bases). CDR1 SGHRS and CDR2 YFSETQ come from the germline V gene. V lost 5 bases, J lost 0 bases, and 11 bases lay in between. CDR3 length: 14 amino acids. CDR3 sequence reads: CASRGDSLNTEAFF. Here the CDR3 DNA reads TGCGCCAGCAGGGGAGACAGCCTGAACACTGAAGCTTTCTTT.

This chain links TRBV5-1 with TRBJ2-6; D is uncertain. The CDR3 contains 15 residues. Trimming removed 0 bases from V and 2 bases from J, with 6 bases in between. The germline V gene encodes CDR1 SGHRS and CDR2 YFSETQ. The CDR3 DNA follows: TGCGCCAGCAGCTTGGCCGGACCTGGGGCCAACGTCCTGACTTTC. This translates into CASSLAGPGANVLTF. Filled out from reference TRBV5-1 and TRBJ2-6, the complete variable domain reads KAGVTQTPRYLIKTRGQQVTLSCSPISGHRSVSWYQQTPGQGLQFLFEYFSETQRNKGNFPGRFSGRQFSNSRSEMNVSTLELGDSALYLCASSLAGPGANVLTFGAGSRLTVL.

The V call is TRBV13, the J call TRBJ2-1; 7 nucleotides align to TRBD1. With V trimmed by 6 bases and J by 3 bases, 5 bases remained unmatched. The V gene's germline CDR1 is PRHDT and CDR2 FYEKMQ (reference sequence). The CDR3 extends over 14 amino acids. The CDR3 nucleotides read TGTGCCAGCAGTAGACAGGGTAACTACAATGAGCAGTTCTTC. This gives the protein CASSRQGNYNEQFF.

This clonotype appeared a few times. The rearrangement joins TRBV6-2 or TRBV6-3 to TRBJ1-1, with 9 bases matching TRBD1. The CDR3 has 13 amino acids. V lost 7 bases, J lost 6 bases, and 6 bases stayed unmatched. The germline V gene encodes CDR1 MNHEY and CDR2 SVGEGT. The CDR3 DNA sequence: TGTGCCAGCACACAGGGGGCGCGCGCTGAAGCTTTCTTT. Protein sequence: CASTQGARAEAFF.

The gene calls are TRBV2 and TRBJ1-1, with D unclear. CDR1 and CDR2 (germline): SNHLY, FYNNEI. Trimming removed 6 bases from V and 5 bases from J, with 16 bases in between. The CDR3 loop spans 14 amino acids. CDR3 protein: CASREGSLQTEAFF. The CDR3 DNA reads TGTGCCAGCAGAGAGGGTTCCCTCCAGACTGAAGCTTTCTTT.

The DNA of the CDR3 is TGTGCCATCAGGCTCGGGGGGCTAGCGGGCGATGAGCAGTTCTTC. Encoded protein: CAIRLGGLAGDEQFF. The chain is built from TRBV10-3 and TRBJ2-1; the match to TRBD2 covers 8 bases. V lost 6 bases and J lost 8; bases outside the gene matches: 12. Germline V lookup: CDR1 ENHRY, CDR2 SYGVKD. The length of the CDR3 is 15 residues.

This clonotype came up once. This may stem from a read error, because a much larger clone lies one nucleotide away. CDR3 region: CSAREADIYGYTF. CDR3 coding DNA: TGCAGTGCTAGAGAAGCTGATATCTATGGCTACACCTTC. The chain links TRBV20-1 to TRBJ1-2; D is undetermined. Germline V lookup: CDR1 DFQATT, CDR2 SNEGSKA (reference sequence). The ends were cut back, 0 bases at V and 4 bases at J, with 9 bases in the middle. This CDR3 has 13 amino acids.

This clonotype was counted many times. The chain recombines TRBV12-3 or TRBV12-4 with TRBJ2-7; D unclear. The CDR3 runs to 13 residues. Trimming stripped 3 bases from V and 0 bases from J, with 6 bases between. The CDR3 nucleotides read TGTGCCAGCAGTTTTGCAGCCTCCTACGAGCAGTACTTC. This gives the protein CASSFAASYEQYF.